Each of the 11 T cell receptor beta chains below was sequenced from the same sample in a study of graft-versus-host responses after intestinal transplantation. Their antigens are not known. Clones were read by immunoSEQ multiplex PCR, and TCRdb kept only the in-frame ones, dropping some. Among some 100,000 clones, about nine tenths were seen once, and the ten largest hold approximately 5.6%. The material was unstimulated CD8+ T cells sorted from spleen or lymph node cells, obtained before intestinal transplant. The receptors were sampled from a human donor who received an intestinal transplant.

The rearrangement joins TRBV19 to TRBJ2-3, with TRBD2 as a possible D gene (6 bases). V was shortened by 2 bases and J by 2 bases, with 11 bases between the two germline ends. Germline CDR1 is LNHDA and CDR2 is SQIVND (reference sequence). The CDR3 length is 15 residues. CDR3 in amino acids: CASSIYAGPTDTQYF. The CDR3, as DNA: TGTGCCAGTAGTATATACGCGGGACCCACAGATACGCAGTATTTT. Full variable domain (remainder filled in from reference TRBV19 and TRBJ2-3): DGGITQSPKYLFRKEGQNVTLSCEQNLNHDAMYWYRQDPGQGLRLIYYSQIVNDFQKGDIAEGYSVSREKKESFPLTVTSAQKNPTAFYLCASSIYAGPTDTQYFGPGTRLTVL.

The CDR3 sequence is CASSGTLAEKLFF. CDR3 coding DNA: TGTGCCAGCAGCGGGACTCTCGCGGAAAAACTGTTTTTT. The chain is built from TRBV7-9 and TRBJ1-4; D perhaps matches TRBD1 (5 bases). Trimming removed 5 bases from V and 8 bases from J, with 12 bases in between. CDR1 and CDR2 from the germline V gene are SEHNR and FQNEAQ (reference sequence). The CDR3 is 13 residues long.

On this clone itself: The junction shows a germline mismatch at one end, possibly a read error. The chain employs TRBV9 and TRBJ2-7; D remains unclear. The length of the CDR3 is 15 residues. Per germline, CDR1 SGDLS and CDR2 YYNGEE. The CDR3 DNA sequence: TGTGCCAGCAGCCGTACGCGCGACCCCTCCTACGAGCAGCACTTC. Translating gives CASSRTRDPSYEQHF. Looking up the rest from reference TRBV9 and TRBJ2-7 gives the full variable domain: DSGVTQTPKHLITATGQRVTLRCSPRSGDLSVYWYQQSLDQGLQFLIQYYNGEERAKGNILERFSAQQFPDLHSELNLSSLELGDSALYFCASSRTRDPSYEQHFGPGTRLTVT.

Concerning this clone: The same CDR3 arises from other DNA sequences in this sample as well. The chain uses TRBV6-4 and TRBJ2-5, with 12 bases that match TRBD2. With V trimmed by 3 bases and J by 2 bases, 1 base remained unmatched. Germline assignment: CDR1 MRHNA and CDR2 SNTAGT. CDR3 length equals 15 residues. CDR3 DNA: TGTGCCAGCAGTGAGACTAGCGGGGGTCAAGAGACCCAGTACTTC. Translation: CASSETSGGQETQYF.

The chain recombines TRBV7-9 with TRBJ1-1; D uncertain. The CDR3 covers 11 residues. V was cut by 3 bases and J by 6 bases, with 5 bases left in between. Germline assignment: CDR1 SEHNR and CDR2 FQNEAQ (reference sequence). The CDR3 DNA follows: TGTGCCAGCAGCTTTAATCCTGAAGCTTTCTTT. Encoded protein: CASSFNPEAFF.

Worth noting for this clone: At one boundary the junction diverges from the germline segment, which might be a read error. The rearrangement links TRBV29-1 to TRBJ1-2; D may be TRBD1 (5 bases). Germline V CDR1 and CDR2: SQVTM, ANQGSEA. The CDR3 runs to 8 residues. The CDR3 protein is CSVQQGNF. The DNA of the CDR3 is TGCAGCGTTCAGCAGGGAAACTTC. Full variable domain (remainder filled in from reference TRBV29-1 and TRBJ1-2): SAVISQKPSRDICQRGTSLTIQCQVDSQVTMMFWYRQQPGQSLTLIATANQGSEATYESGFVIDKFPISRPNLTFSTLTVSNMSPEDSSIYLCSVQQGNFGSGTRLTVV.

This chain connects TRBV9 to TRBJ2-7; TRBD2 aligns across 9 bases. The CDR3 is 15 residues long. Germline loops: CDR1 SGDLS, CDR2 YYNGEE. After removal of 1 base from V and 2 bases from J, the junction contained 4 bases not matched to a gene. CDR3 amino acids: CASSVSGGGAYEQYF. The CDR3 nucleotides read TGTGCCAGCAGCGTATCTGGCGGGGGGGCCTACGAGCAGTACTTC.

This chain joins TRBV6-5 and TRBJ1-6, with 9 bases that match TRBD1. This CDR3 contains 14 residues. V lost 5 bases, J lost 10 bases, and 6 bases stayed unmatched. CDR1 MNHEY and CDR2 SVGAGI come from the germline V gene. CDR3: CASSQTGGRSPLHF. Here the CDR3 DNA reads TGTGCCAGCAGTCAGACAGGGGGAAGATCACCCCTCCACTTT.

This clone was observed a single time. CDR3 DNA: TGTGCCAGCAGTGACTCGGGCAATAGGGACGAGCAGTACTTC. Translation gives CASSDSGNRDEQYF. The chain links TRBV6-4 to TRBJ2-7; D remains ambiguous. Germline lookup yields CDR1 MRHNA and CDR2 SNTAGT. The CDR3 contains 14 residues. Trimming shortened V by 0 bases and J by 5 bases, and 11 bases separated the two germline ends.

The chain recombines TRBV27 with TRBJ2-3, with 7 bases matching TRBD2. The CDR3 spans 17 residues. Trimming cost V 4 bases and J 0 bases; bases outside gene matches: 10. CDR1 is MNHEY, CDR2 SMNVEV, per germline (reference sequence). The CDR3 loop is CASSSHPSGGSTDTQYF. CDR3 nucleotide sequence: TGTGCCAGCAGTTCACATCCCTCGGGGGGAAGCACAGATACGCAGTATTTT.

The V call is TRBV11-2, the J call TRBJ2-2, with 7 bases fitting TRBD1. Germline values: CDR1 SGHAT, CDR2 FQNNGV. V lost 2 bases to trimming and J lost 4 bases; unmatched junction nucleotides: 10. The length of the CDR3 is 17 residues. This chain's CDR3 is CASSLPDRDRLTGELFF. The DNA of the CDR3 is TGTGCCAGCAGCTTACCGGACCGGGACAGACTCACCGGGGAGCTGTTTTTT.